This T cell receptor (beta chain) derives from a study of glioma-infiltrating T cells. Findings of the study overall: Very few CDR3 sequences were shared between tissue and blood. Gliomas, especially low-grade, showed above-expected tissue-blood divergence; non-neoplastic patients showed below.

The iRepertoire nested amplicon-rescue multiplex PCR amplified TCR alpha and beta CDR3s from RNA. TCRdb reprocessed the multiplex PCR reads with MiXCR, giving one entry per CDR3 protein. The sample contains about 99,000 distinct CDR3 sequences, approximately 28% of which appear only once. This clonotype came up many times. Its antigen is not known. The CDR3 loop spans 15 amino acids. The V gene lost 1 base and the J gene lost 4 bases, with 13 bases spanning the gap. The germline V gene has CDR1 MNHEY and CDR2 SMNVEV (reference sequence). Sequencing was done on a sample of glioma tissue, nonneoplastic brain tissue, or PBMCs (not recorded which). The sequence was obtained from a human donor with low-grade glioma or glioblastoma, undergoing nonglioma brain surgery, or in good health (not recorded which). This chain uses TRBV27 with TRBJ2-5, with D possibly being TRBD1 (6 bases). In DNA, the CDR3 is TGTGCCAGCAGTTTATTTGGGGGCGCGAGAGAGACCCAGTACTTC. It codes for CASSLFGGARETQYF.